Below are 11 T cell receptor beta chains sequenced from a single sample in a study of monozygotic twins with inflammatory bowel disease. TCRdb re-called the 5' RACE reads and catalogs CDR3 proteins one per entry, DNA excluded. The data show 150,000 to 200,000 distinct CDR3 sequences, and the top ten clones hold 2% to 3%. Sequenced sample: blood. These receptors were collected from a human donor with ulcerative colitis or Crohn's disease, or a healthy co-twin of an affected twin (not recorded which).

The CDR3 reads CASSYGGQNYEQYF. V usage is TRBV6-6 and J usage is TRBJ2-7; TCRdb names TRBD1, which stays unverified in the absence of DNA. Germline CDR1 MNHNY, CDR2 SVGAGI (reference sequence). The CDR3 covers 14 residues.

This rearrangement joins TRBV9 to TRBJ2-5; the TCRdb call, TRBD1, lacks DNA for checking. CDR1 is SGDLS, CDR2 YYNGEE, per germline. The CDR3 runs 15 residues. The CDR3 protein is CASSIDPGGMETQYF.

V is TRBV27 and J is TRBJ1-1; TCRdb calls TRBD1, which cannot be checked without DNA. CDR1 is MNHEY and CDR2 is SMNVEV in the germline V gene (reference sequence). This CDR3 contains 12 residues. The CDR3 loop reads CASRQGPTEAFF.

This chain connects TRBV5-1 to TRBJ1-5; with no DNA, the TCRdb D assignment of TRBD1 cannot be verified. The length of the CDR3 is 18 residues. CDR1 is SGHRS and CDR2 is YFSETQ in the germline V gene. CDR3 region: CASSYTPGHGESNQPQHF.

The chain links TRBV3-1 to TRBJ1-1; checking the TCRdb D call of TRBD1 is not possible without DNA. CDR3 length: 14 residues. From germline, CDR1 is LGHDT and CDR2 YNNKEL (reference sequence). This CDR3 reads CASSRPDRGRRAFF.

The chain employs TRBV5-6 and TRBJ1-2; TCRdb outputs TRBD1, but without DNA this stays unchecked. Germline CDR1 and CDR2: SGHDT and YYEEEE. The CDR3 spans 14 residues. The CDR3 spells CASSLPGQGWGYTF.

The chain combines TRBV28 with TRBJ1-2; TCRdb picks TRBD1, but there is no DNA to check that call. The CDR3 runs to 16 residues. Per the germline V gene, CDR1 is MDHEN and CDR2 is SYDVKM. CDR3 residues: CASSLPWTGGSYGYTF.

The genes are TRBV6-2 or TRBV6-3 and TRBJ2-3; the D call from TCRdb, TRBD2, cannot be confirmed without DNA. This CDR3 has 21 amino acids. Germline V lookup: CDR1 MNHEY, CDR2 SVGEGT. CDR3 protein: CASSHRRLAGGPLTSTDTQYF.

This chain connects TRBV9 to TRBJ2-5; the D call of TRBD1 rests on TCRdb alone, since no DNA is present to check it. The CDR3 extends over 16 amino acids. Germline values: CDR1 SGDLS, CDR2 YYNGEE. This chain's CDR3 is CASSIGGAGAQETQYF.

The V call is TRBV7-3, the J call TRBJ2-7; TCRdb indicates TRBD1, and absent DNA this call remains unverified. The germline V gene has CDR1 SGHTA and CDR2 FQGTGA. The CDR3 is 17 amino acids. The CDR3 region is CASSLGVTGSSSYEQYF. The entire variable domain, with the rest obtained from reference TRBV7-3 and TRBJ2-7, is as follows: GAGVSQTPSNKVTEKGKYVELRCDPISGHTALYWYRQSLGQGPEFLIYFQGTGAADDSGLPNDRFFAVRPEGSVSTLKIQRTERGDSAVYLCASSLGVTGSSSYEQYFGPGTRLTVT.

The chain carries TRBV6-2 or TRBV6-3 and TRBJ2-1; the D call of TRBD2 rests on TCRdb alone, since no DNA is present to check it. Germline V CDR1 and CDR2: MNHEY, SVGEGT. The CDR3 is made up of 17 amino acids. The CDR3 protein is CASSYSPPSGIYNEQFF.